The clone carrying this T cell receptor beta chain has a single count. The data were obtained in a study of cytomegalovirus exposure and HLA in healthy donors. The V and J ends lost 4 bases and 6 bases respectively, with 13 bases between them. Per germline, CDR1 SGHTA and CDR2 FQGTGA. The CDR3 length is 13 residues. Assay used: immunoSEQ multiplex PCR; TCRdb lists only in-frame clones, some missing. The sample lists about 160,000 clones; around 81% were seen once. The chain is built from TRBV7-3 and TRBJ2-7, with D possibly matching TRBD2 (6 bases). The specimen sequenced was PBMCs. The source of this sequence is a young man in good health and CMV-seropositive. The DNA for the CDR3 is TGTGCCAGCAGCTCCGGGGGTTCGGGCGAGCAGTACTTC. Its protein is CASSSGGSGEQYF.